Below, 18 T cell receptor beta chains from the same sample are listed, as sequenced in a study of blood T cell repertoires in COVID-19. Method: immunoSEQ multiplex PCR; TCRdb's copy keeps in-frame clones and lacks some. The sample yields just over 95,000 clones, over 70% seen once. Specimen: peripheral blood. These TCRs come from a man in his sixties with acute or convalescent COVID-19.

The rearrangement joins TRBV5-1 to TRBJ1-1; D is unresolved. This CDR3 has 12 residues. The V gene's germline CDR1 is SGHRS and CDR2 YFSETQ. Trimming left V 0 bases short and J 8 bases short, with 8 bases between. The CDR3 loop reads CASSLGGREAFF. The CDR3 DNA is TGCGCCAGCAGCTTGGGTGGCAGAGAAGCTTTCTTT.

In its sample, this clone was seen a few times. V gene TRBV6-5 combines with J gene TRBJ1-1; D is possibly TRBD1 (6 bases). This CDR3 contains 15 residues. CDR1 is MNHEY and CDR2 is SVGAGI in the germline V gene. V lost 6 bases and J lost 3, with 17 bases in between. In DNA, the CDR3 is TGTGCCAGCAGAATACCGGGACAAACCTACACTGAAGCTTTCTTT. This sequence encodes CASRIPGQTYTEAFF.

V gene TRBV19 combines with J gene TRBJ1-5; perhaps TRBD1 as D (5 bases). The V end was cut by 5 bases, the J end by 5 bases, with 10 bases between. Germline V gives CDR1 LNHDA, CDR2 SQIVND (reference sequence). The CDR3 totals 13 residues. The DNA for the CDR3 is TGTGCCAGTAGTTGGACATTAGATCAGCCCCAGCATTTT. Protein: CASSWTLDQPQHF.

Only one count was recorded for this clone. The J gene is TRBJ1-6, the V gene TRBV9; 7 bases match TRBD1. With 3 bases clipped from V and 10 bases from J, the junction kept 10 bases outside the gene matches. Germline V CDR1 and CDR2: SGDLS, YYNGEE. CDR3 size: 15 residues. This CDR3 reads CASSGTGSAGSPLHF. For the CDR3, the DNA is TGTGCCAGCAGCGGGACAGGTAGCGCGGGGTCACCCCTCCACTTT.

This chain joins TRBV20-1 and TRBJ2-1; D perhaps matches TRBD1 (7 bases). Germline CDR1 and CDR2: DFQATT and SNEGSKA (reference sequence). The CDR3 contains 11 residues. Deletions cut 6 bases from V and 7 bases from J, with 10 bases between. CDR3 DNA sequence: TGCAGTGCCGCAGGGGGGAATGAGCAGTTCTTC. Residues: CSAAGGNEQFF.

The rearrangement joins TRBV6-5 to TRBJ1-6, with no clear D. The CDR3 length is 14 residues. Germline CDR1 reads MNHEY; CDR2 reads SVGAGI. V gave up 6 bases and J gave up 3 bases, with 9 bases separating them. The CDR3 reads CASRQPFYNSPLHF. DNA of the CDR3: TGTGCCAGCAGACAGCCTTTCTATAATTCACCCCTCCACTTT.

The rearrangement links TRBV9 to TRBJ2-5, with 7 bases fitting TRBD1. Germline trimming cut 0 bases from V and 4 bases from J; bases unmatched to any gene: 9. This CDR3 is built from 16 residues. Germline assignment: CDR1 SGDLS and CDR2 YYNGEE. CDR3 residues: CASSVASRGLGETQYF. CDR3 bases: TGTGCCAGCAGCGTAGCTAGTAGGGGGCTGGGAGAGACCCAGTACTTC.

This chain connects TRBV2 to TRBJ1-5; D ambiguous. CDR1 SNHLY and CDR2 FYNNEI come from the germline V gene. This CDR3 is built from 12 residues. Trimming took 7 bases from V and 3 from J, leaving 7 bases between them. Here the CDR3 reads CASNADNQPQHF. The CDR3, as DNA: TGTGCCAGCAACGCAGACAATCAGCCCCAGCATTTT.

This rearrangement joins TRBV19 to TRBJ1-1; no clear D. The germline V gene has CDR1 LNHDA and CDR2 SQIVND (reference sequence). The CDR3 length is 13 residues. Trimming cost V 3 bases and J 2 bases, with 7 bases left between them. The CDR3 is CASSISLNTEAFF. The CDR3 coding sequence is TGTGCCAGTAGTATCTCCCTCAACACTGAAGCTTTCTTT.

The J gene is TRBJ1-5, the V gene TRBV6-6; D might be TRBD1 (6 bases). This CDR3 has 15 residues. Trimming left V 3 bases short and J 5 bases short, with 14 bases between. Per the germline V gene, CDR1 is MNHNY and CDR2 is SVGAGI (reference sequence). The CDR3 nucleotides are TGTGCCAGCAGTTATGGGGGCCAGGGAGATCAGCCCCAGCATTTT. As protein: CASSYGGQGDQPQHF.

The chain couples TRBV12-3 or TRBV12-4 to TRBJ2-3, with D possibly being TRBD2 (6 bases). CDR3 length: 13 amino acids. V was trimmed by 8 bases and J by 5 bases, leaving 14 bases between them. CDR3 DNA sequence: TGTGCCAGCGGCGTTGGGGGGTTAGATACGCAGTATTTT. Amino acids: CASGVGGLDTQYF.

This chain connects TRBV7-9 to TRBJ2-2; 8 bases agree with TRBD1. Germline lookup yields CDR1 SEHNR and CDR2 FQNEAQ (reference sequence). The CDR3 is 16 amino acids. After removal of 0 bases from V and 3 bases from J, the junction contained 3 bases not matched to a gene. The CDR3 loop is CASSLAGTGDTGELFF. CDR3 sequence (DNA): TGTGCCAGCAGCTTAGCCGGGACAGGTGACACCGGGGAGCTGTTTTTT.

CDR3 coding DNA: TGTGCCAGCAGCCTAAATAGGGGCTGGGATGGCTACACCTTC. This encodes CASSLNRGWDGYTF. The genes are TRBV27 and TRBJ1-2, with TRBD1 as a possible D gene (5 bases). The V end lost 6 bases, the J end lost 6 bases, and 17 bases lay between the germline ends. The CDR3 is 14 amino acids. CDR1 MNHEY and CDR2 SMNVEV come from the germline V gene (reference sequence).

CDR3: CASSHASAGSNQPQHF. The CDR3 coding sequence is TGTGCCAGCAGCCACGCGTCGGCAGGTAGCAATCAGCCCCAGCATTTT. This rearrangement joins TRBV5-6 to TRBJ1-5; D gene ambiguous. V gave up 4 bases and J gave up 0 bases, with 14 bases separating them. The CDR3 contains 16 residues. Germline V lookup: CDR1 SGHDT, CDR2 YYEEEE.

The gene calls are TRBV5-1 and TRBJ2-6, with 7 bases aligning to TRBD1. Germline V gene sequence: CDR1 SGHRS, CDR2 YFSETQ. The junction had 5 bases not matched to a gene; V was cut back by 4 bases and J by 4 bases. CDR3 length: 15 amino acids. The CDR3 loop is CASSPQGTGANVLTF. CDR3 in DNA: TGCGCCAGCAGCCCACAGGGGACCGGGGCCAACGTCCTGACTTTC.

V gene TRBV29-1 combines with J gene TRBJ1-1; D is ambiguous. V dropped 7 bases and J dropped 7 bases, with 16 bases sitting between them. Germline CDR1 is SQVTM and CDR2 is ANQGSEA. The CDR3 covers 12 residues. The CDR3 DNA reads TGCAGCGCCGCTACTCCGGGGAATGAAGCTTTCTTT. Its protein product is CSAATPGNEAFF.

The rearrangement links TRBV18 to TRBJ1-5, with D unresolved. CDR1 KGHSH and CDR2 LQKENI come from the germline V gene. V shed 2 bases and J shed 8 bases, with 7 bases lying between them. The CDR3 is 12 amino acids. Written as DNA, the CDR3 is TGTGCCAGCTCACCAGGAGAAGAGCCCCAGCATTTT. This translates into CASSPGEEPQHF.

The chain uses TRBV19 and TRBJ1-3, with D tentatively TRBD1 (5 bases). This CDR3 has 17 amino acids. Deletions cut 4 bases from V and 0 bases from J, with 16 bases between. Germline assignment: CDR1 LNHDA and CDR2 SQIVND (reference sequence). Written as DNA, the CDR3 is TGTGCCAGTAGTAGACAGATTCTGTCACTCTCTGGAAACACCATATATTTT. Its translation is CASSRQILSLSGNTIYF.